This note documents a single TCR beta chain sequence. The antigen remains undetermined. V lost 5 bases to trimming and J lost 2 bases, with 17 bases between them. The CDR3 totals 16 residues. CDR1 SGHTA and CDR2 FQGNSA come from the germline V gene. Several immunoSEQ plates held equal portions of the genomic DNA taken from each subset. The protocol was immunoSEQ multiplex PCR, while the TCRdb copy is restricted to in-frame clones and leaves out a portion. This sample has approximately 980,000 clones, with around three quarters found just once. The sample comes from a study of shared clonotypes between healthy human individuals. Study-wide results and limits: In four donors, around 4.5% of naive CD4 clonotypes appeared in common.

The gene calls are TRBV7-2 and TRBJ2-3; unclear D gene. The TCR comes from a man aged 18 to 29 in good health. The sample consisted of memory CD4+ T cells sorted from blood. The subset here: CD45RA-negative fraction. The CDR3 DNA sequence: TGTGCCAGCAGCCCTTCGCGTGTGGGTTTCACAGATACGCAGTATTTT. This encodes CASSPSRVGFTDTQYF.